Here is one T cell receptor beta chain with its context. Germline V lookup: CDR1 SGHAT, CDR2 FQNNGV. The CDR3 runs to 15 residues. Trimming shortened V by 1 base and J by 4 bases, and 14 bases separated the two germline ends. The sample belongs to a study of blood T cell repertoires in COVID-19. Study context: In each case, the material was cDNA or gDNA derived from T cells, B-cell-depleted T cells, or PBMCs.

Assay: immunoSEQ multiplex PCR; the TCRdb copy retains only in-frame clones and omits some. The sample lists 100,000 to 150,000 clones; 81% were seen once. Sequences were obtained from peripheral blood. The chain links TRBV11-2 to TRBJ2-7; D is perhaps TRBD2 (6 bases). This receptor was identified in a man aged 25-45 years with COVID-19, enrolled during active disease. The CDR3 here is CASSLAVGLPYEQYF. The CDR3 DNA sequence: TGTGCCAGCAGCTTAGCGGTGGGACTCCCTTACGAGCAGTACTTC.